This T cell receptor (beta chain) originates from a study of T cell changes during pregnancy in multiple sclerosis. Profiling relied on immunoSEQ multiplex PCR, and the TCRdb table lists in-frame clones only, not all of them. In the table there are fewer than 150,000 clones, roughly 97% of which are singletons. Trimming removed 10 bases from V and 5 bases from J, with 18 bases in between. This CDR3 has 14 amino acids. From germline, CDR1 is MDHEN and CDR2 SYDVKM. Sequenced material: peripheral blood, taken after pregnancy. The rearrangement uses TRBV28 and TRBJ1-5; D perhaps matches TRBD1 (5 bases). The sequence was obtained from a female donor with multiple sclerosis, enrolled in a pregnancy study. The CDR3 sequence: CATRYEDNYQPQHF. The CDR3 nucleotides are TGTGCCACCCGGTATGAGGACAACTATCAGCCCCAGCATTTT.